This TCR beta chain was observed in a study of blood T cell repertoires in COVID-19. Data came from immunoSEQ multiplex PCR; TCRdb stores just in-frame clones and leaves some out. The data show 150,000 to 160,000 clones, with around 83% seen just once and around 10% held by the top ten. Trimming shortened V by 6 bases and J by 4 bases, and 9 bases separated the two germline ends. Germline V gene sequence: CDR1 MNHEY, CDR2 SVGAGI. The CDR3 extends over 12 amino acids. The rearrangement uses TRBV6-5 and TRBJ1-1; D remains unclear. The receptor's source is a woman aged 55-75 years with COVID-19, enrolled during active disease. Sequenced sample: peripheral blood. This CDR3 is CASRVRVTEAFF. The CDR3 region has the DNA TGTGCCAGCAGGGTTCGGGTCACTGAAGCTTTCTTT.